This T cell receptor (beta chain) appears in the sequencing data of a study of Graves' ophthalmopathy and Graves' hyperthyroidism. Notes on the study in general: A model built from 13 signatures distinguished ophthalmopathy from stable hyperthyroidism with roughly 90% sensitivity and approximately 80% specificity.

This clonotype came up many times. What it binds is not known. The CDR3 covers 12 residues. Trimming cost V 6 bases and J 7 bases, with 16 bases left between them. Germline CDR1 SQVTM, CDR2 ANQGSEA. TCR beta CDR3 amplification used RNA transcripts. First-round RT-PCR with HTBI primers preceded a second-round multiplex PCR. Via MiXCR, TCRdb re-called the multiplex PCR reads, giving one row per CDR3 protein. The sample has about 370,000 distinct CDR3 sequences; about a sixth are singletons. This chain links TRBV29-1 with TRBJ2-7, with D unclear. This TCR was recovered from an adult woman with stable Graves' hyperthyroidism. The sample taken for sequencing was peripheral blood. DNA of the CDR3: TGCAGCGTCGCCGGGCCTGGCAGGGAGCAGTACTTC. Protein: CSVAGPGREQYF.